This is a list of T cell receptor beta chains from one sample in a study of neurological immune-mediated disorders. TCRdb processed the 5' RACE reads anew with MiXCR; each CDR3 protein has one entry. Among tens of thousands of distinct CDR3 sequences listed, approximately 5.8% were seen once. Sequencing input: CD4+ T cells from blood. The source is a woman under 30 with multiple sclerosis. Both conserved end residues are part of each CDR3. Fields, in order: V gene, CDR3 protein.

TRBV29-1 CSVRIPGRGDTIYF
TRBV29-1 CSVVGQGRDTQYF
TRBV20-1 CSARPTGLKNTGELFF
TRBV6-2/TRBV6-3 CASIPGQGVAFSSSYNEQFF
TRBV20-1 CSAPKGVTGANVLTF
TRBV20-1 CSAWEVVGKSLGSSLFYGYTF
TRBV5-4 CASSLGNYNEQFF
TRBV24-1 CATSEVPALAADTDTQYF
TRBV29-1 CSVHRAGYGYTF
TRBV25-1 CASTPGGGNTIYF
TRBV6-5 CASSYNGVPTDTQYF
TRBV6-5 CASRSGGAQGGSQPQHF
TRBV20-1 CSASQDGTGELFF
TRBV5-1 CASSPLATNTGELFF
TRBV6-4 CASSDGGTGPTDTQYF
TRBV3-1 CASSQRGGKDTQYF
TRBV20-1 CSAKTQGHYGYTF
TRBV5-1 CASSFGLAANNEQFF
TRBV3-1 CASSPMASAGGYTF
TRBV20-1 CSARDRGRGWSGTAFF
TRBV6-6 CASRGTGEYGYTF
TRBV20-1 CSAPGASGRREQFF
TRBV20-1 CSARGTGGPEAFF
TRBV5-1 CASSFDGQGDQPQHF
TRBV30 CAWSTPEGEKLFF
TRBV3-1 CASSLGTAGGYTF
TRBV5-1 CASSTGDVLLREQYF
TRBV28 CASSGAGLGETQYF
TRBV18 CASSRDSPSSGNTIYF
TRBV5-1 CASSITDSYEQYF
TRBV5-1 CASSLDQQGTIYF
TRBV27 CASSSTGVAGNTIYF
TRBV5-8 CASSPEGRWKETQYF
TRBV6-6 CASSYKPSGDRLSSGANVLTF
TRBV27 CASSLNRDRGVEAFF
TRBV6-5 CASSRTGGANVLTF
TRBV18 CASSPTGLNEKLFF
TRBV28 CASTGLIKNIQYF
TRBV6-5 CASSSYLSSGGYEQYF
TRBV20-1 CSARDHPGRTYTQYF
TRBV7-9 CASRSNTGELFF
TRBV5-5 CASSFAGVRMNTEAFF
TRBV5-1 CASSAPGRLSSGANVLTF
TRBV12-3/TRBV12-4 CASSLSTGLAGGSTDTQYF
TRBV21-1 CARNRGLEDNEQFF
TRBV6-2/TRBV6-3 CAGRRGDRQETQYF
TRBV24-1 CATSDLPTGELFF
TRBV5-1 CASSLGPPGDNEQFF